The clone carrying this T cell receptor (beta chain) showed up just a few times. Produced via immunoSEQ multiplex PCR; TCRdb's table is partial and in-frame only. The table shows 250,000 to 400,000 clones, with about 89% occurring only once. The data derive from a study of blood T cell repertoires in COVID-19. Study details: COVID-19 samples from acute and convalescent phases originated in the United States, Italy and Spain.

V lost 7 bases and J 7 bases, leaving 7 bases between the germline ends. The CDR3 extends over 11 amino acids. The germline V gene has CDR1 MNHEY and CDR2 SVGAGI. The sequenced material came from PBMCs or T cells enriched from blood (not recorded which). This TCR was recovered from a woman between 25 and 40 years old who had recovered from COVID-19. The chain has TRBV6-5 and TRBJ2-2, with D tentatively TRBD2 (6 bases). In DNA, the CDR3 is TGTGCCAGCACCGGGGGCGGGGAGCTGTTTTTT. Translation: CASTGGGELFF.